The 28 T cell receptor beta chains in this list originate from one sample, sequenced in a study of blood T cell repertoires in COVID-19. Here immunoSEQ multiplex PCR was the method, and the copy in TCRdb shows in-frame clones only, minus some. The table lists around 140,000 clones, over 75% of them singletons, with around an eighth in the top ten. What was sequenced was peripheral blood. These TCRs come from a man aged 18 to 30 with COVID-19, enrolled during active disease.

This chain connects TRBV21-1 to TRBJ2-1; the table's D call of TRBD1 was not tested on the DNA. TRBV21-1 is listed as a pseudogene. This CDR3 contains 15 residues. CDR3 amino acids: CASWGGQRFYNEQFF. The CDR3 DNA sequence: TGTGCCAGCTGGGGTGGACAGCGATTTTACAATGAGCAGTTCTTC.

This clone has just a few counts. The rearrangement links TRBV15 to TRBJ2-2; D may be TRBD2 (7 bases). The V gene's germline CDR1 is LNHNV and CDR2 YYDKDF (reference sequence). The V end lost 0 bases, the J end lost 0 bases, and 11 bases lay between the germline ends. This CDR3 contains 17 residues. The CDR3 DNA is TGTGCCACCAGCAGAGAAGGGGGGGACGCGAACACCGGGGAGCTGTTTTTT. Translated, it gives CATSREGGDANTGELFF.

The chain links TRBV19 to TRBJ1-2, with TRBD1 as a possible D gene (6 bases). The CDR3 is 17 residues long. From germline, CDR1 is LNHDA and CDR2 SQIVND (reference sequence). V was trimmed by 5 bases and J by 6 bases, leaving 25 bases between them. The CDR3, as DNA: TGTGCCAGTAGTCGAACCAGGCTTTCACAGGGTCAGAATGGCTACACCTTC. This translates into CASSRTRLSQGQNGYTF.

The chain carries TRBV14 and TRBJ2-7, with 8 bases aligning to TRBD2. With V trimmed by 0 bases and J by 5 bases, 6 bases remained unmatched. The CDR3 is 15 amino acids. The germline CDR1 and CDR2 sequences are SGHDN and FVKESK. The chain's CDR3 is CASSQEVSGTHEQYF. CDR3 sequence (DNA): TGTGCCAGCAGCCAAGAGGTTAGCGGGACACACGAGCAGTACTTC.

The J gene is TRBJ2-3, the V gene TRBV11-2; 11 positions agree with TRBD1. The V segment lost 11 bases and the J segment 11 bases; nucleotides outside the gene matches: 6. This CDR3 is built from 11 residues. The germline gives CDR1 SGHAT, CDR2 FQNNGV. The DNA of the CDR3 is TGTGCCGTGGGTGGGACAGGGGGGCAGTATTTT. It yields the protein CAVGGTGGQYF.

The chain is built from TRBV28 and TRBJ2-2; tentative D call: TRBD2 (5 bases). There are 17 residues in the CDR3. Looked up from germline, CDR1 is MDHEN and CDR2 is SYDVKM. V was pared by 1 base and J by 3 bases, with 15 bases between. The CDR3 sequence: CASSLLGGTTDTGELFF. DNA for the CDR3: TGTGCCAGCAGTTTATTAGGAGGAACTACAGACACCGGGGAGCTGTTTTTT.

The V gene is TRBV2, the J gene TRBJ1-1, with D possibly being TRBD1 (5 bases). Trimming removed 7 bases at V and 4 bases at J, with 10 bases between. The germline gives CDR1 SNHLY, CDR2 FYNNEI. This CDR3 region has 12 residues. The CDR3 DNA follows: TGTGCCAGCACTAGGACACCCACTGAAGCTTTCTTT. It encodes CASTRTPTEAFF.

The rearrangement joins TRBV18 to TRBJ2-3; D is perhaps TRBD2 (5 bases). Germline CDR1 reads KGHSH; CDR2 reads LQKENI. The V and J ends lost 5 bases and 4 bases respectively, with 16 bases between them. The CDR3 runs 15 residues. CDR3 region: CASSVAEAPPDTQYF. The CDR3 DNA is TGTGCCAGCTCAGTGGCGGAGGCACCACCAGATACGCAGTATTTT.

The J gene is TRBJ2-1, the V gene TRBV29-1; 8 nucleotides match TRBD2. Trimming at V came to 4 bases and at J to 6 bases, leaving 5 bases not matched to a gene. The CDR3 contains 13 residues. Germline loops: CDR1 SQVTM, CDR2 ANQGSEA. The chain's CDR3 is CSVVGGGINEQFF. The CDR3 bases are TGCAGCGTTGTGGGCGGGGGGATCAATGAGCAGTTCTTC.

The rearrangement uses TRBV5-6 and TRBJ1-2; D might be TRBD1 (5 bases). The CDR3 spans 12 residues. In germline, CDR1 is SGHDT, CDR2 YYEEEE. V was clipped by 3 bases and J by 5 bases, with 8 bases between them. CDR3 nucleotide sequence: TGTGCCAGCAGCTACGGGACTTATGGCTACACCTTC. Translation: CASSYGTYGYTF.

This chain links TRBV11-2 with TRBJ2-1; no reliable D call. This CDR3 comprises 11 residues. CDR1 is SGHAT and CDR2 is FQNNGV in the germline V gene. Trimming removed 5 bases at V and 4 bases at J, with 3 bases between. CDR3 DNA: TGTGCCAGCAGCCCATACAATGAGCAGTTCTTC. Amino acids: CASSPYNEQFF.

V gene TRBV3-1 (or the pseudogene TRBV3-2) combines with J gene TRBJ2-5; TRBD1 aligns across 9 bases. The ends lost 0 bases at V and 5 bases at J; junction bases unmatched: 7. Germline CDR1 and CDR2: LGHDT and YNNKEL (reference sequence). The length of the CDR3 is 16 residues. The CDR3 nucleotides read TGTGCCAGCAGCCAAGAGTTGCGACAGGGGGTTGAGACCCAGTACTTC. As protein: CASSQELRQGVETQYF.

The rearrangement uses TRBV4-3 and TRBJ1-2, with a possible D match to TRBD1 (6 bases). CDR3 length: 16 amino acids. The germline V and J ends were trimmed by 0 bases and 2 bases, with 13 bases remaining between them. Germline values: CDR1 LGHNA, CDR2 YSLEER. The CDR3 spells CASSQDKYRVNYGYTF. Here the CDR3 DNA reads TGCGCCAGCAGCCAAGATAAGTACAGGGTCAACTATGGCTACACCTTC.

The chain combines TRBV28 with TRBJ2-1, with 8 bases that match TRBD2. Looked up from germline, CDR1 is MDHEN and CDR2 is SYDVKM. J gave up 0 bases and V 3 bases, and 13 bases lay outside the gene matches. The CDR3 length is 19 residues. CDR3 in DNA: TGTGCCAGCAGTTTCTTTCCCAGCGGGGGCGGGAGCTCCTACAATGAGCAGTTCTTC. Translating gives CASSFFPSGGGSSYNEQFF.

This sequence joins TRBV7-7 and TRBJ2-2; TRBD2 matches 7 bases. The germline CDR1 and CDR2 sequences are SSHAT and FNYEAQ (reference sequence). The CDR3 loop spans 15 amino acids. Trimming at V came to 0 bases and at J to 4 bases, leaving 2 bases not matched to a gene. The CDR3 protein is CASSLATSSTGELFF. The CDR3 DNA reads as TGTGCCAGCAGCTTAGCGACTAGCAGCACCGGGGAGCTGTTTTTT.

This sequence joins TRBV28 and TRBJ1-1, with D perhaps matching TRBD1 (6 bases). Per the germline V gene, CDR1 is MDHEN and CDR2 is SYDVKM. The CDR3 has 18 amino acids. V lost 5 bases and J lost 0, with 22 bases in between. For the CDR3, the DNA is TGTGCCAGCAGTCCTATGTCCCTACAGGGTTCAATGAACACTGAAGCTTTCTTT. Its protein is CASSPMSLQGSMNTEAFF. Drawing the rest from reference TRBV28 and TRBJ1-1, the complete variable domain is DVKVTQSSRYLVKRTGEKVFLECVQDMDHENMFWYRQDPGLGLRLIYFSYDVKMKEKGDIPEGYSVSREKKERFSLILESASTNQTSMYLCASSPMSLQGSMNTEAFFGQGTRLTVV.

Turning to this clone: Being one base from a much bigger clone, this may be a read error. This chain's CDR3 is CASSNRDNYEQYF. In DNA, the CDR3 is TGTGCCAGCAGTAACCGGGACAACTACGAGCAGTACTTC. The chain recombines TRBV6-1 with TRBJ2-7; tentatively, D is TRBD1 (6 bases). Trimming stripped 5 bases from V and 3 bases from J, with 11 bases between. The germline V gene has CDR1 MNHNS and CDR2 SASEGT. This CDR3 spans 13 amino acids.

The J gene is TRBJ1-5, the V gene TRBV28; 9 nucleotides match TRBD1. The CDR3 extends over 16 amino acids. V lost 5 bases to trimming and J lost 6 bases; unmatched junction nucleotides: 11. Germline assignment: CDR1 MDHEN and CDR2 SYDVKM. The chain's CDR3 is CASSPGQGGSGQPQHF. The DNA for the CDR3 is TGTGCCAGCAGTCCGGGACAGGGAGGGAGTGGTCAGCCCCAGCATTTT.

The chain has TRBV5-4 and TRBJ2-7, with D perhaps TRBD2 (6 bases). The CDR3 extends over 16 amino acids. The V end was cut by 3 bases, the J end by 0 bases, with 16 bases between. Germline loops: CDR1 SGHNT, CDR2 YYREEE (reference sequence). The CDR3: CASSSGPGGASYEQYF. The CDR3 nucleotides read TGTGCCAGCAGCTCTGGGCCAGGAGGGGCCTCCTACGAGCAGTACTTC.

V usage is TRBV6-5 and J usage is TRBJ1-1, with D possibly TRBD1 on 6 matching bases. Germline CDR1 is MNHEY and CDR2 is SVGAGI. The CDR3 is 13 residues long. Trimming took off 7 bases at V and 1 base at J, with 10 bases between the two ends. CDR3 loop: CASIRGQNTEAFF. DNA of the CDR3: TGTGCCAGCATCCGGGGACAGAACACTGAAGCTTTCTTT.

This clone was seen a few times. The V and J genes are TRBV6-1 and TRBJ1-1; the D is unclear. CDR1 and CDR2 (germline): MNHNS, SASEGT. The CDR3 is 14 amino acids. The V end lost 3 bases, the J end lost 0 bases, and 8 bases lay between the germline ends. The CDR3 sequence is CASSESEMNTEAFF. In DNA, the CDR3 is TGTGCCAGCAGTGAGTCAGAAATGAACACTGAAGCTTTCTTT.

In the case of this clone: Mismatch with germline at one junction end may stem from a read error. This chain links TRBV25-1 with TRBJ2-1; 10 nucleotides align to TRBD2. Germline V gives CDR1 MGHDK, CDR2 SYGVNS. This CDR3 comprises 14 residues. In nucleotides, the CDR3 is TGTGCCAGCAGTGAATACTCCTCTAGCGGGAGAGGGGTCTTC. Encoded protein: CASSEYSSSGRGVF. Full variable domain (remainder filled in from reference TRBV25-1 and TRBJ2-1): EADIYQTPRYLVIGTGKKITLECSQTMGHDKMYWYQQDPGMELHLIHYSYGVNSTEKGDLSSESTVSRIRTEHFPLTLESARPSHTSQYLCASSEYSSSGRGVFGPGTRLTVL.

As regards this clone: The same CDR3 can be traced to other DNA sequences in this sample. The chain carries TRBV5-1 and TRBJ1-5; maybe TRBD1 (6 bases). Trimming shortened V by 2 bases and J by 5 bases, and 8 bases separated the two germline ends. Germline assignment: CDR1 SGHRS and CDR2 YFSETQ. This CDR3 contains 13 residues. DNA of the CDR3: TGCGCCAGCAGCTTCAGGGGTGATCAGCCCCAGCATTTT. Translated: CASSFRGDQPQHF. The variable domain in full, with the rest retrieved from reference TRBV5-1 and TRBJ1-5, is KAGVTQTPRYLIKTRGQQVTLSCSPISGHRSVSWYQQTPGQGLQFLFEYFSETQRNKGNFPGRFSGRQFSNSRSEMNVSTLELGDSALYLCASSFRGDQPQHFGDGTRLSIL.

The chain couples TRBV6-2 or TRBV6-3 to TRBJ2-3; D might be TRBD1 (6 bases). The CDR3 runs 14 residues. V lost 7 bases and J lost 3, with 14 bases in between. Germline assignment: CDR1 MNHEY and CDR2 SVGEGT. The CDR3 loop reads CASTPDRRTDTQYF. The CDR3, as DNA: TGTGCCAGCACCCCGGACAGAAGGACAGATACGCAGTATTTT.

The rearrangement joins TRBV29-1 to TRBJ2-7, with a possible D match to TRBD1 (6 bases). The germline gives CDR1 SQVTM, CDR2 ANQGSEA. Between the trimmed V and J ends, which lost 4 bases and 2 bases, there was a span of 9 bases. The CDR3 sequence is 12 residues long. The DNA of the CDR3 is TGCAGCGTTGTCGCAGGGGCCTACGAGCAGTACTTC. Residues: CSVVAGAYEQYF.

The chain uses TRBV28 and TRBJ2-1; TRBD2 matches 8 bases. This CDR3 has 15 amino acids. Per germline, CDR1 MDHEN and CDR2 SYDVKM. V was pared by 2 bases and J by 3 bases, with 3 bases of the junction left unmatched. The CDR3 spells CASSLRGTSYNEQFF. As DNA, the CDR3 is TGTGCCAGCAGTTTAAGGGGGACTAGCTACAATGAGCAGTTCTTC.

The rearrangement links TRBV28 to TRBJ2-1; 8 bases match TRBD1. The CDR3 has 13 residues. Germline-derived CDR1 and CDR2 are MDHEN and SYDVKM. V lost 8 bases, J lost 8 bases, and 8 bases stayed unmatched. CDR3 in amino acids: CASSTQGAYEQFF. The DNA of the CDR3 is TGTGCCAGCTCTACCCAGGGGGCCTATGAGCAGTTCTTC.

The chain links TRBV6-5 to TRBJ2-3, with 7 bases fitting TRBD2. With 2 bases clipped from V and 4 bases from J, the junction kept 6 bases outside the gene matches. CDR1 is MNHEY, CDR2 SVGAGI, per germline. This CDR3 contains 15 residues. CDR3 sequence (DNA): TGTGCCAGCAGTTACGAGCTAGCGGATTCAGATACGCAGTATTTT. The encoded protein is CASSYELADSDTQYF.